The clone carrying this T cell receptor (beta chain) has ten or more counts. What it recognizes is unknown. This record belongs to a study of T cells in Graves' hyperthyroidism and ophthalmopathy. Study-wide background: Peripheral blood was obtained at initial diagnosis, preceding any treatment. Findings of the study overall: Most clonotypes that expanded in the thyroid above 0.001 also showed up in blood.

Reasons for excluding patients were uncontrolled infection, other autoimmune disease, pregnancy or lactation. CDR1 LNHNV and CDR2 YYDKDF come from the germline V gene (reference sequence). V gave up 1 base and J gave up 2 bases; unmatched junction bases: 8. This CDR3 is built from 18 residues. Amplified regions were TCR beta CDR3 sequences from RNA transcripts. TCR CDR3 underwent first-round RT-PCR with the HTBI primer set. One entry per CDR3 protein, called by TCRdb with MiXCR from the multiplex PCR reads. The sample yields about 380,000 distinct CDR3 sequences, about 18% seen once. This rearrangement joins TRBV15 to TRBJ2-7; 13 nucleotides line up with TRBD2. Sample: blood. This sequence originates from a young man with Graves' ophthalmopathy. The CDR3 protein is CATSRGALLAGGAYEQYF. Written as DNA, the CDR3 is TGTGCCACCAGCAGAGGGGCGTTACTAGCGGGGGGGGCCTACGAGCAGTACTTC.